The clone carrying this T cell receptor (beta chain) was counted a few times. The data were taken from a study of regulatory T cells in long-lasting Graves disease. The ends were cut back, 6 bases at V and 2 bases at J, with 21 bases in the middle. The CDR3 extends over 16 amino acids. CDR1 is DFQATT, CDR2 SNEGSKA, per germline (reference sequence). Time point meaning: newly diagnosed GD, antithyroid drugs for less than 3 months. There was RNA extracted from PBMCs, and the TCR library was made from it. Through Arm-PCR of CDR3 regions and iRepertoire HTBI primers, TCR beta libraries were built. TCRdb ran MiXCR on the multiplex PCR reads and lists one entry per CDR3 protein. Of approximately 390,000 distinct CDR3 sequences in the sample, roughly 16% were seen once. These data were likewise used in another study, on T cells in Graves' hyperthyroidism and ophthalmopathy.

V usage is TRBV20-1 and J usage is TRBJ2-3; TRBD1 might be the D (6 bases). The material sequenced was peripheral blood mononuclear cells (PBMCs), taken at new diagnosis, from a patient treated with antithyroid drugs. The clonotype originates from a woman between 18 and 30 years old with Graves disease. The CDR3 region is CSATGYTIPATDTQYF. The CDR3 DNA reads as TGCAGTGCAACAGGGTATACCATCCCAGCCACAGATACGCAGTATTTT.